The 7 T cell receptor beta chains in this list originate from one sample, sequenced in a study of radiotherapy plus CTLA-4 blockade in lung cancer. Repertoires were generated with immunoSEQ multiplex PCR, while TCRdb's copy carries only in-frame clones and drops some. The sample includes roughly 86,000 clones, roughly four fifths of them seen just once. Sequenced here: peripheral blood, sampled from a patient treated with radiotherapy plus ipilimumab. These receptors all come from a human donor with non-small cell lung cancer who had stable disease on radiotherapy plus ipilimumab.

The chain links TRBV18 to TRBJ2-3, with D maybe TRBD1 (6 bases). The germline V and J ends were trimmed by 3 bases and 2 bases, with 9 bases remaining between them. The CDR3 is made up of 14 amino acids. The germline V gene encodes CDR1 KGHSH and CDR2 LQKENI. The CDR3 sequence: CASSPDRNTDTQYF. Here the CDR3 DNA reads TGTGCCAGCTCACCCGACAGGAACACAGATACGCAGTATTTT.

This clone was seen only once. This chain joins TRBV5-1 and TRBJ1-1; D remains unclear. Trimming shortened V by 5 bases and J by 5 bases, and 16 bases separated the two germline ends. Germline V gene sequence: CDR1 SGHRS, CDR2 YFSETQ. The length of the CDR3 is 14 residues. The CDR3 coding sequence is TGCGCCAGCAGGGAACTAAGGACGGAAACTGAAGCTTTCTTT. It yields the protein CASRELRTETEAFF.

The chain uses TRBV2 and TRBJ1-4; TRBD1 is a possible D gene (5 bases). V was cut by 10 bases and J by 5 bases, with 17 bases left in between. The CDR3 loop spans 14 amino acids. Germline V gene sequence: CDR1 SNHLY, CDR2 FYNNEI. Written as DNA, the CDR3 is TGTGCCACTGGGACTCCTGCTGAGAATGAAAAACTGTTTTTT. Encoded protein: CATGTPAENEKLFF.

This clone was observed once. This sequence joins TRBV29-1 and TRBJ2-7; D might be TRBD1 or TRBD2, each matching 5 bases. With 6 bases removed from V and 5 bases from J, the gap between germline ends came to 17 bases. Germline assignment: CDR1 SQVTM and CDR2 ANQGSEA. This CDR3 contains 13 residues. The CDR3 DNA sequence: TGCAGCGTCGAGGGGCAGGGTCTCCACGAGCAGTACTTC. Translated, it gives CSVEGQGLHEQYF.

This sequence joins TRBV27 and TRBJ2-1; D call uncertain. The CDR3 consists of 14 residues. The germline CDR1 and CDR2 sequences are MNHEY and SMNVEV (reference sequence). The V gene lost 5 bases and the J gene lost 0 bases, with 8 bases spanning the gap. CDR3 amino acids: CASSPLGSYNEQFF. CDR3 nucleotide sequence: TGTGCCAGCAGTCCGTTGGGCTCCTACAATGAGCAGTTCTTC.

The rearrangement uses TRBV7-6 and TRBJ2-3; no reliable D call. Germline assignment: CDR1 SGHVS and CDR2 FNYEAQ. Trimming took 1 base from V and 2 from J, leaving 10 bases between them. This CDR3 spans 15 amino acids. The CDR3 DNA reads TGTGCCAGCAGCTTAGGGTCGGGTTACACAGATACGCAGTATTTT. Translating gives CASSLGSGYTDTQYF.

This rearrangement joins TRBV7-9 to TRBJ1-1; 12 nucleotides match TRBD1. This CDR3 is 15 amino acids long. The J segment lost 5 bases and the V segment lost 5 bases, leaving 6 bases of the junction unmatched. Germline CDR1 reads SEHNR; CDR2 reads FQNEAQ (reference sequence). CDR3 loop: CASSHGTGGNTEAFF. For the CDR3, the DNA is TGTGCCAGCAGCCACGGGACAGGGGGCAATACTGAAGCTTTCTTT.